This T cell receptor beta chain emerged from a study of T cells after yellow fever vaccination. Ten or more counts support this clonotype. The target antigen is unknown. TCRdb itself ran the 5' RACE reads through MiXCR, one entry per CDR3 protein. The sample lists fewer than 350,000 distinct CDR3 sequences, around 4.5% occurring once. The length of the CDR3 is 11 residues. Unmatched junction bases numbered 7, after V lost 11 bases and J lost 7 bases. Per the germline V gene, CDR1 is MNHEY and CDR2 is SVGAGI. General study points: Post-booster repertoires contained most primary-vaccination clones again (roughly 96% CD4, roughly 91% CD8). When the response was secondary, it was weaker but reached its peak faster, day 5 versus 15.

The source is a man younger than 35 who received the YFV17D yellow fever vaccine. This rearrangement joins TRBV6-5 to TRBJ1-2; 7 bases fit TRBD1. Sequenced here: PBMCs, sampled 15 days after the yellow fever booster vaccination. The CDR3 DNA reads TGTGCCGTTCAGGGGGGAGGTGGCTACACCTTC. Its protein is CAVQGGGGYTF.